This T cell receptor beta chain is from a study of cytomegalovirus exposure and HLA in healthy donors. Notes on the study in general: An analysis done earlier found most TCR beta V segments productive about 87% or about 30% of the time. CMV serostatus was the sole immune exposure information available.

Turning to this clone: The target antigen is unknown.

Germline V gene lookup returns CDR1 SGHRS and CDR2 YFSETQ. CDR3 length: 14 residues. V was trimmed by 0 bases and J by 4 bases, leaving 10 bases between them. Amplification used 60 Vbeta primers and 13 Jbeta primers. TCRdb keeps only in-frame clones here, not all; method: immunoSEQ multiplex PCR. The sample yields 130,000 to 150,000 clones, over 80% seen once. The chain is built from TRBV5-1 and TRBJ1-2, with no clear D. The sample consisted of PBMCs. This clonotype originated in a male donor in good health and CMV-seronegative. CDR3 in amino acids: CASSLAPGLYGYTF. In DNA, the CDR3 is TGCGCCAGCAGCTTGGCCCCCGGTCTCTATGGCTACACCTTC.